This is a list of T cell receptor beta chains from one sample in a study of T cell changes during pregnancy in multiple sclerosis. Method: immunoSEQ multiplex PCR; TCRdb's copy keeps in-frame clones and lacks some. This sample carries tens of thousands of clones, roughly nine tenths of them seen once, and the ten largest clones take 3% to 3.5%. The sample was peripheral blood, taken before pregnancy. The receptor set was obtained from a female donor with multiple sclerosis, enrolled in a pregnancy study. Both conserved end residues are part of each CDR3. The D gene is left open where the match is weak. Not all rows give a size; the values are once, few, many and, for expanded clones, a class.

abundance,v_gene,j_gene,d_gene,CDR3nt,CDR3aa
.,TRBV2,TRBJ2-2,TRBD2,TGTGCCAGTACCGGGACTAGCGCCGGGGAGCTGTTTTTT,CASTGTSAGELFF
.,TRBV5-1,TRBJ1-1,.,TGCGCCAGCAGCTTGTTATCAGGGTTGATGACTGAAGCTTTCTTT,CASSLLSGLMTEAFF
few,TRBV9,TRBJ2-7,.,TGTGCCAGCAGCGTAGATGGAGGGATCGAGCAGTACTTC,CASSVDGGIEQYF
.,TRBV9,TRBJ2-7,TRBD2,TGTGCCAGCAGCGTTGGTAGCCTAGCGGCGGACGAGCAGTACTTC,CASSVGSLAADEQYF
.,TRBV5-5,TRBJ2-1,.,TGTGCCAGCAGCCGGGAGTGGATCAACCTTAGGGAGCAGTTCTTC,CASSREWINLREQFF
once,TRBV30,TRBJ2-1,TRBD2,TGTGCCTGGAGTGTACTAGCGGCCGGGAATGAGCAGTTCTTC,CAWSVLAAGNEQFF
once,TRBV5-1,TRBJ2-7,TRBD2,TGCGCCAGCAGCTGGACTAGCGGTAGCTCCTACGAGCAGTACTTC,CASSWTSGSSYEQYF
.,TRBV30,TRBJ1-5,.,TGTGCCTGGAGTGAAGGGAAGGGAGAGCCCCAACATTTT,CAWSEGKGEPQHF
few,TRBV4-1,TRBJ2-1,.,TGCGCCAGCAGCCAAGATATTAAAGGATTGAGGGAGCAGTTCTTC,CASSQDIKGLREQFF
once,TRBV7-9,TRBJ2-2,TRBD2,TGTGCCAGCAGCGCGCCGGGACTAGCGGGCACCGGGGAGCTGTTTTTT,CASSAPGLAGTGELFF
.,TRBV6-1,TRBJ2-7,TRBD1,TGTGCCAGCAGTCACCCGGGACAGGGGATTGAAGAGCAGTACTTC,CASSHPGQGIEEQYF
.,TRBV19,TRBJ1-5,.,TGTGCCAGTAGTATAGAAGGGGTAACGGGCAATCAGCCCCAGCATTTT,CASSIEGVTGNQPQHF
.,TRBV13,TRBJ2-7,TRBD1,TGTGCCAGCAGCTTAAGGGGACAGGGGGACCACGAGCAGTACTTC,CASSLRGQGDHEQYF
.,TRBV6-4,TRBJ1-5,.,TGTGCCAGCAGTGACGACACCCTGATAGTGAATCAGCCCCAGCATTTT,CASSDDTLIVNQPQHF
.,TRBV29-1,TRBJ2-7,TRBD1,TGCAGCGTGGGGGACAGGGTAGTCGAGCAGTACTTC,CSVGDRVVEQYF
few,TRBV7-9,TRBJ1-2,.,TGTGCCAGCAGCAACCCCGAGCAGGGGCTCTATGGCTACACCTTC,CASSNPEQGLYGYTF
.,TRBV27,TRBJ2-7,.,TGTGCCAGCGGGGCAGTAGTCTACGAGCAGTACTTC,CASGAVVYEQYF
.,TRBV28,TRBJ2-6,TRBD1,TGTGCCAGCAGACTTCCCGTAAAGACAGGGACGGGCGGGGCCAACGTCCTGACTTTC,CASRLPVKTGTGGANVLTF
.,TRBV5-1,TRBJ1-1,TRBD1,TGCGCCAGCAGCGCCTGGACAGGGGAGACTGAAGCTTTCTTT,CASSAWTGETEAFF
.,TRBV10-2,TRBJ2-5,TRBD2,TGCGCCAGCAGTGGGGGACTAGCGGTACACGGAAAGGGGGAGACCCAGTACTTC,CASSGGLAVHGKGETQYF
.,TRBV7-8,TRBJ1-3,.,TGTGCCAGCAGCCCCTCCCGGGGGGTAGGAAACACCATATATTTT,CASSPSRGVGNTIYF
few,TRBV19,TRBJ2-1,TRBD1,TGTGCCAGTAGTACCCGACAGGGATCGGACAATGAGCAGTTCTTC,CASSTRQGSDNEQFF
.,TRBV7-2,TRBJ1-6,TRBD1,TGTGCCAGCAGCTTGTACAGGGGCGTGGATGGATCACCCCTCCACTTT,CASSLYRGVDGSPLHF
.,TRBV5-1,TRBJ2-3,TRBD2,TGCGCCAGCAGCTTGGGGACTAGCGGGGCCACAGATACGCAGTATTTT,CASSLGTSGATDTQYF
.,TRBV6-6,TRBJ1-2,TRBD1,TGTGCCAGCAGTAGGGACAGGAGTAACTATGGCTACACCTTC,CASSRDRSNYGYTF
.,TRBV27,TRBJ2-7,.,TGTGCCAGCAGCCCCTCAGGGGTCTACGAGCAGTACTTC,CASSPSGVYEQYF
.,TRBV7-9,TRBJ2-1,.,TGTGCCAGCAGCCCGAGCCTCGGAGGATTCAGTGAGCAGTTCTTC,CASSPSLGGFSEQFF
once,TRBV29-1,TRBJ1-1,.,TGCAGCGCCCGGGCCGGGAGTGAAGCTTTCTTT,CSARAGSEAFF